This TCR beta chain came from a study of tissue T cells after allogeneic stem cell transplantation. The study's findings and limits: This small cohort was clinically heterogeneous, and sampling depth was a limitation.

There are 15 residues in the CDR3. Germline V CDR1 and CDR2: NSHNY, SYGAGN. Germline trimming cut 3 bases from V and 1 base from J; bases unmatched to any gene: 1. Time point specified: mouse harvest day 7 after allogeneic transplant. Each mouse received 10^7 T-cell-depleted marrow cells plus 10^6 splenic CD5+ T cells by tail vein. On this clone: As yet, its antigen is unknown. The gene symbols are mouse symbols. The read ends 1 residue early relative to the CDR3; the germline J gene fills the gap.

Sequencing of TCRbeta CDR3 at survey depth gave sequences and template counts. Libraries were prepared by immunoSEQ multiplex PCR; TCRdb keeps only in-frame clonotypes and omits some of them. The sample consists of more than 10,000 clones, roughly two fifths of them appearing once. The sequenced sample consisted of skin. The chain employs TRBV13-1 and TRBJ2-5, with 11 bases identical to TRBD2. This receptor was taken from a female BALB/c mouse given C57BL/6 T cells with graft-versus-host disease after an allogeneic hematopoietic cell transplant. CDR3 bases read: TGTGCCAGCAGTGGGGGACTGGGGGACCAAGACACCCAGTAC. This encodes CASSGGLGDQDTQY. The CDR3 reads in full as CASSGGLGDQDTQYF.